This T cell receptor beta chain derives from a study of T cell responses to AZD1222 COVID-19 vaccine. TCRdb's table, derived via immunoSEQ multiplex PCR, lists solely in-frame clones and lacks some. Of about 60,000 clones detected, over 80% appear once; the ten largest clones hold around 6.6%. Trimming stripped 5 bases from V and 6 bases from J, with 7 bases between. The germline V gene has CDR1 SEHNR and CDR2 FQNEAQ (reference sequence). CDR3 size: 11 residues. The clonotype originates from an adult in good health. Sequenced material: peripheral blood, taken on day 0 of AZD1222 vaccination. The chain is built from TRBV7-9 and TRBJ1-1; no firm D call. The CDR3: CASSPGAEAFF. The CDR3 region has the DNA TGTGCCAGCAGCCCTGGGGCTGAAGCTTTCTTT.